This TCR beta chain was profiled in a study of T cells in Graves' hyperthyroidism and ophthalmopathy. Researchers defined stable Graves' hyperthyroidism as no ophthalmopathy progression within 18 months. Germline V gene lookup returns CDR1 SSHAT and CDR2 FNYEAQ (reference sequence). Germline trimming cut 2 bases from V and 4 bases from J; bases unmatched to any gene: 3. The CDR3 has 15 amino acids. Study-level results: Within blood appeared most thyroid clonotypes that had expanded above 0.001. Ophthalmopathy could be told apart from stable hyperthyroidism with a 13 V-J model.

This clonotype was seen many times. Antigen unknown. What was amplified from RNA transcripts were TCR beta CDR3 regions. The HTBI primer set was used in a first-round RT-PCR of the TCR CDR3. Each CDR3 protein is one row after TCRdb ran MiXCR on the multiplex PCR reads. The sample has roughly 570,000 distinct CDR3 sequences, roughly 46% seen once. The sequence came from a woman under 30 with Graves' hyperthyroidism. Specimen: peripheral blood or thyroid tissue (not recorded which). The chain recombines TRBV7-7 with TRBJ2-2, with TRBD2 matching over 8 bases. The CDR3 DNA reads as TGTGCCAGCAGCTTATCCCTAGCGGGCACCGGGGAGCTGTTTTTT. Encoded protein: CASSLSLAGTGELFF.